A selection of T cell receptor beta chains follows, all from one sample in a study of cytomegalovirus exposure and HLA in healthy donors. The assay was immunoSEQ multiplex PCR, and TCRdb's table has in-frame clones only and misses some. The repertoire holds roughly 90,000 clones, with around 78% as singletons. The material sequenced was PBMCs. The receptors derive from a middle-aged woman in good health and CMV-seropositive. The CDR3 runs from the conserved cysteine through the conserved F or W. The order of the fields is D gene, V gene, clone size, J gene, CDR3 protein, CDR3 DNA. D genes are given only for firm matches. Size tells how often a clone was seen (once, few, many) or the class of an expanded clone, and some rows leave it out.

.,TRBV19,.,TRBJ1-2,CASSPSAGVDLLGYTF,TGTGCCAGTAGTCCCTCTGCAGGGGTGGATCTATTGGGCTACACCTTC
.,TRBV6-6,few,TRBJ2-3,CASSDKTDTQYF,TGTGCCAGCTCCGACAAAACAGATACGCAGTATTTT
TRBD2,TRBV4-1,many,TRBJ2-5,CASSRLAGGGEETQYF,TGCGCCAGCAGCCGACTAGCGGGAGGGGGGGAGGAGACCCAGTACTTC
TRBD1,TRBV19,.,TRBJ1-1,CASSMGTGGTEAFF,TGTGCCAGTAGTATGGGGACAGGGGGCACTGAAGCTTTCTTT
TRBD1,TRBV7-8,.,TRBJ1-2,CAVGTGGAGYGYTF,TGTGCCGTGGGCACAGGGGGCGCGGGCTATGGCTACACCTTC
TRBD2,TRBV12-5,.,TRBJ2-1,CASGLSGEGNNEQFF,TGTGCTAGTGGACTGTCGGGGGAGGGGAACAATGAGCAGTTCTTC
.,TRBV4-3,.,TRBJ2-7,CASSQDLAAYEQYF,TGCGCCAGCAGCCAAGATCTGGCAGCCTACGAGCAGTACTTC
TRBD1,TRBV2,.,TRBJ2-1,CASGGQEDNEQFF,TGTGCCAGCGGCGGACAGGAGGACAATGAGCAGTTCTTC
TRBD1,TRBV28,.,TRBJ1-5,CASRIGQGRNQPQHF,TGTGCCAGCAGAATTGGACAGGGCCGCAATCAGCCCCAGCATTTT
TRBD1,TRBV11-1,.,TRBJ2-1,CASSPPGQRYNEQFF,TGTGCCAGCAGCCCGCCGGGACAGAGATACAATGAGCAGTTCTTC
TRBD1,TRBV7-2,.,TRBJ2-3,CASSRDRGWGTQYF,TGTGCCAGCAGCCGGGACAGGGGGTGGGGTACGCAGTATTTT
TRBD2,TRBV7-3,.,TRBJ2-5,CASSPGLAGEFEETQYF,TGTGCCAGCAGCCCAGGGCTAGCGGGAGAATTTGAAGAGACCCAGTACTTC
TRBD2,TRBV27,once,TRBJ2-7,CASSTQAGSAYEQYF,TGTGCCAGCAGTACACAAGCGGGATCGGCCTACGAGCAGTACTTC
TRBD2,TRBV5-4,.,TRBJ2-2,CASSLAGGPNTGELFF,TGTGCCAGCAGCTTGGCGGGAGGCCCGAACACCGGGGAGCTGTTTTTT
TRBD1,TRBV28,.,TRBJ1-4,CATGGQNNEKLFF,TGTGCAACAGGGGGCCAAAATAATGAAAAACTGTTTTTT
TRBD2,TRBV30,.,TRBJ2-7,CAWGPSGTNYEQYF,TGTGCCTGGGGTCCTAGCGGAACGAATTACGAGCAGTACTTC
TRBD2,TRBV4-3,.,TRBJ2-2,CASSQDRGKILAGGGTGELFF,TGCGCCAGCAGCCAAGACAGGGGGAAAATTCTAGCGGGGGGGGGTACCGGGGAGCTGTTTTTT
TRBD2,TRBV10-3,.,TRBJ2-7,CASLSGSSYEQYF,TGTGCCAGCTTAAGCGGGAGCTCCTACGAGCAGTACTTC
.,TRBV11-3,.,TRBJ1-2,CASSPRGGRTNYGYTF,TGTGCCAGCAGCCCTAGGGGGGGCAGAACTAACTATGGCTACACCTTC
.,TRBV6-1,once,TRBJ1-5,CASSETSFASRNSNQPQHF,TGTGCCAGCAGTGAAACTTCTTTTGCTAGCCGGAATAGCAATCAGCCCCAGCATTTT
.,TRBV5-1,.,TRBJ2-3,CASSSSFSGKDTQYF,TGCGCCAGCAGCTCTTCTTTTTCAGGGAAAGATACGCAGTATTTT
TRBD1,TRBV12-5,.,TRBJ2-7,CASGFVDRTEQYF,TGTGCTAGTGGTTTCGTGGACAGGACTGAGCAGTACTTC
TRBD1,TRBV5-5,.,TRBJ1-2,CASSLEAGGHGYTF,TGTGCCAGCAGCTTGGAAGCAGGGGGACATGGCTACACCTTC
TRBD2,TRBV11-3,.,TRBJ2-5,CASSRLAGVGETQYF,TGTGCCAGCAGCCGACTAGCGGGAGTAGGAGAGACCCAGTACTTC
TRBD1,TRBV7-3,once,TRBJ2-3,CASSTEDRISTDTQYF,TGTGCCAGCAGCACCGAGGACAGGATCAGCACAGATACGCAGTATTTT
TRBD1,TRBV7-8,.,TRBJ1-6,CASSLVWTGGNNSPLHF,TGTGCCAGCAGCTTAGTGTGGACAGGCGGTAATAATTCACCCCTCCACTTT
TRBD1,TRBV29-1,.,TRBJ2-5,CSVFTGGETQYF,TGCAGCGTTTTCACAGGGGGGGAGACCCAGTACTTC
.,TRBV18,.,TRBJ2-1,CASSPRGGGPDNEQFF,TGTGCCAGCTCACCCCGCGGCGGAGGGCCTGACAATGAGCAGTTCTTC
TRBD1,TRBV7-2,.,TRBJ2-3,CASSSGRGLEDTQYF,TGTGCCAGCAGCTCCGGCAGGGGGCTTGAAGATACGCAGTATTTT
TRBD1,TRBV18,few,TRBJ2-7,CASSPRDRSYEQYF,TGTGCCAGCTCCCCCCGGGACAGATCCTACGAGCAGTACTTC
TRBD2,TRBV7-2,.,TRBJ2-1,CASSLAGGFFF,TGTGCCAGCAGCTTAGCGGGAGGGTTTTTCTTC
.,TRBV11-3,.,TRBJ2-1,CASSSGQSTEQFF,TGTGCCAGCAGCTCGGGACAATCGACAGAGCAGTTCTTC
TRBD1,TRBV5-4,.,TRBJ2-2,CASSRGQGAATGELFF,TGTGCCAGCAGCAGGGGACAGGGGGCCGCCACCGGGGAGCTGTTTTTT
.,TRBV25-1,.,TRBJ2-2,CASSVVTGNTGELFF,TGTGCCAGCAGTGTAGTCACTGGGAACACCGGGGAGCTGTTTTTT
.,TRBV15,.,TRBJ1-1,CATSLIGQLNTEAFF,TGTGCCACCAGCCTAATCGGACAACTGAACACTGAAGCTTTCTTT
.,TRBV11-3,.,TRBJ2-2,CASRRKSTGELFF,TGTGCCAGCAGGAGGAAAAGCACCGGGGAGCTGTTTTTT
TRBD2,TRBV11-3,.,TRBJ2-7,CASSLLTSGYYEQYF,TGTGCCAGCAGCTTACTTACTAGCGGCTACTACGAGCAGTACTTC
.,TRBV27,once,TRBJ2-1,CASSERWNEQFF,TGTGCCAGCAGCGAGAGGTGGAATGAGCAGTTCTTC
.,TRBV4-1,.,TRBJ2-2,CASSRAGGTTGELFF,TGCGCCAGCAGCAGAGCCGGAGGTACCACCGGGGAGCTGTTTTTT
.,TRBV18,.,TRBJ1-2,CASSPQAPSNYGYTF,TGTGCCAGCTCACCACAAGCACCTTCTAACTATGGCTACACCTTC
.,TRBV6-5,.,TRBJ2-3,CASTAGVGTQYF,TGTGCCAGCACCGCCGGTGTCGGTACGCAGTATTTT
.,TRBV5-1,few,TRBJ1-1,CASSFSDMNTEAFF,TGCGCCAGCAGCTTTTCCGACATGAACACTGAAGCTTTCTTT
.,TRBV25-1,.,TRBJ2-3,CASTSLDTQYF,TGTGCCAGCACTTCCCTAGATACGCAGTATTTT
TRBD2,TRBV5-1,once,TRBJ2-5,CASSFGVAGQETQYF,TGCGCCAGCAGCTTCGGCGTAGCGGGGCAAGAGACCCAGTACTTC
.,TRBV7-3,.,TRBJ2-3,CASSLIPGSDTQYF,TGTGCCAGCAGCTTAATCCCAGGGTCAGATACGCAGTATTTT
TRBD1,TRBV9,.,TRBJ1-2,CASSANSWTGEDGYTF,TGTGCCAGCAGCGCCAATTCTTGGACAGGGGAGGATGGCTACACCTTC
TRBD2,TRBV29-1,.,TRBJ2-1,CSVTRGGVEQFF,TGCAGCGTTACCCGCGGGGGGGTTGAGCAGTTCTTC
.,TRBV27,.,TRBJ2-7,CASSENQRAPYEQYF,TGTGCCAGCAGCGAAAACCAGCGGGCCCCCTACGAGCAGTACTTC
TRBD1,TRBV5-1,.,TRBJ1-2,CASSPDRVTGYTF,TGCGCCAGCAGCCCCGACAGGGTAACCGGCTACACCTTC
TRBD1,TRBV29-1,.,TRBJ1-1,CSVMTGLNTEAFF,TGCAGCGTTATGACAGGGTTAAACACTGAAGCTTTCTTT
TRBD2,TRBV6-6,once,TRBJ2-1,CASKTGTSGSKNEQFF,TGTGCCAGCAAAACCGGGACTAGCGGGAGTAAGAATGAGCAGTTCTTC
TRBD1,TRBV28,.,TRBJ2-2,CASSLEGQGADTGELFF,TGTGCCAGCAGTTTAGAGGGACAGGGGGCGGACACCGGGGAGCTGTTTTTT
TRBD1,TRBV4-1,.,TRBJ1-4,CASSQGADRMGEKLFF,TGCGCCAGCAGCCAAGGTGCGGACAGGATGGGTGAAAAACTGTTTTTT
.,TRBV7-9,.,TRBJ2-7,CASSLEDYRPSYEQYF,TGTGCCAGCAGCTTAGAGGACTATAGGCCATCCTACGAGCAGTACTTC
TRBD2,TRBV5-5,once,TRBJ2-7,CASSLDGGSSYEQYF,TGTGCCAGCAGCTTGGACGGCGGGAGCTCCTACGAGCAGTACTTC
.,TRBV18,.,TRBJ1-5,CASSPPTGDQPQHF,TGTGCCAGCTCACCACCAACGGGAGATCAGCCCCAGCATTTT
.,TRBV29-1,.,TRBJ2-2,CSGSNPGFSGELFF,TGCAGCGGAAGCAACCCGGGGTTCTCCGGGGAGCTGTTTTTT
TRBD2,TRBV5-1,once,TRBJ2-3,CASSSGLAGVGDTQYF,TGCGCCAGCAGCTCTGGACTAGCGGGAGTAGGCGATACGCAGTATTTT
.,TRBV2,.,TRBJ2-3,CASSVQANPTDTQYF,TGTGCCAGCAGTGTTCAGGCCAACCCCACAGATACGCAGTATTTT
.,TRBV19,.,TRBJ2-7,CASSITGLYEQYF,TGTGCCAGTAGTATCACAGGGTTGTACGAGCAGTACTTC